This T cell receptor beta chain was sequenced for a study of PD-L1 blockade in urothelial cancer. Looking at the study overall: Chemotherapy regimens numbering 0 to 3 had been given to patients. Typically, measured as a median, blood samples had 110,000 to 150,000 T cells.

The protocol was immunoSEQ multiplex PCR, while the TCRdb copy is restricted to in-frame clones and leaves out a portion. The sample lists tens of thousands of clones; 90% were seen once. Time point in this sample: pretreatment peripheral blood. Each patient gave between 1 and 8 samples, pretreatment and on-treatment. The specimen was PBMCs, collected around atezolizumab (anti-PD-L1) treatment. This receptor was taken from a man in his fifties or sixties with urothelial cancer.

Here the CDR3 DNA reads TGTGCCAGCAGCGAGACTAGCGACGGGGAGCTGTTTTTT. It yields the protein CASSETSDGELFF. V and J are TRBV5-4 and TRBJ2-2; TRBD2 matches 8 bases. The germline V gene has CDR1 SGHNT and CDR2 YYREEE (reference sequence). The CDR3 extends over 13 amino acids. V shed 4 bases, J shed 7 bases, and the junction held 3 bases outside the gene matches. Full variable domain (missing parts from reference TRBV5-4 and TRBJ2-2): ETGVTQSPTHLIKTRGQQVTLRCSSQSGHNTVSWYQQALGQGPQFIFQYYREEENGRGNFPPRFSGLQFPNYSSELNVNALELDDSALYLCASSETSDGELFFGEGSRLTVL.